The next 13 T cell receptor beta chains were all read from a single sample in a study of T cell changes during pregnancy in multiple sclerosis. Profiled with immunoSEQ multiplex PCR; TCRdb holds only in-frame clones, not every one. The table shows 35,000 to 40,000 clones, with around nine tenths occurring only once. Sequences were derived from CD4+ T cells from peripheral blood mononuclear cells, sampled in the third trimester of pregnancy. The receptors come from a female donor in good health, enrolled as a control in a pregnancy study.

The rearrangement uses TRBV30 and TRBJ1-1; D is ambiguous. Between the trimmed V and J ends, which lost 2 bases and 5 bases, there was a span of 12 bases. This CDR3 contains 13 residues. Looked up from germline, CDR1 is GTSNPN and CDR2 is SVGIG (reference sequence). Here the CDR3 reads CAWSREGKTEAFF. The CDR3 nucleotides read TGTGCCTGGAGTAGGGAGGGTAAGACTGAAGCTTTCTTT.

This clone was recorded once. The chain employs TRBV6-6 and TRBJ2-1; D gene ambiguous. V lost 4 bases and J lost 8, with 9 bases in between. Germline CDR1 and CDR2: MNHNY and SVGAGI (reference sequence). This CDR3 has 12 amino acids. CDR3 region: CASSLSSDEQFF. The CDR3 region has the DNA TGTGCCAGCAGTTTATCCAGCGATGAGCAGTTCTTC.

The rearrangement links TRBV28 to TRBJ2-1; TRBD2 matches at 7 bases. This CDR3 is built from 13 residues. J was trimmed by 9 bases and V by 6 bases; bases with no gene match: 8. The germline CDR1 and CDR2 sequences are MDHEN and SYDVKM. CDR3 loop: CASRSGGDGEQFF. Written as DNA, the CDR3 is TGTGCCAGCAGGTCGGGGGGAGACGGTGAGCAGTTCTTC. The whole variable domain, remainder taken from reference TRBV28 and TRBJ2-1, is DVKVTQSSRYLVKRTGEKVFLECVQDMDHENMFWYRQDPGLGLRLIYFSYDVKMKEKGDIPEGYSVSREKKERFSLILESASTNQTSMYLCASRSGGDGEQFFGPGTRLTVL.

The rearrangement uses TRBV29-1 and TRBJ2-2; D is undetermined. The CDR3 length is 14 residues. Germline values: CDR1 SQVTM, CDR2 ANQGSEA. V lost 2 bases and J 2 bases, leaving 9 bases between the germline ends. The CDR3 DNA is TGCAGCGTTGAATCGAGAGAAAACACCGGGGAGCTGTTTTTT. Translated: CSVESRENTGELFF.

V is TRBV27 and J is TRBJ2-3, with D perhaps matching TRBD1 (5 bases). V was pared by 0 bases and J by 5 bases, with 15 bases between. The CDR3 has 16 amino acids. Germline V lookup: CDR1 MNHEY, CDR2 SMNVEV (reference sequence). CDR3 loop: CASSLSRQGSGDTQYF. CDR3 sequence (DNA): TGTGCCAGCAGTTTATCGAGGCAGGGATCCGGAGATACGCAGTATTTT.

The CDR3 DNA sequence: TGTGCCAGCAGCTCCCCGCGATTCCGGGAGAACACCGGGGAGCTGTTTTTT. Protein: CASSSPRFRENTGELFF. The chain couples TRBV7-8 to TRBJ2-2; D is perhaps TRBD2 (5 bases). This CDR3 has 17 amino acids. The V gene's germline CDR1 is SGHVS and CDR2 FQNEAQ. V lost 4 bases and J lost 1, with 16 bases in between.

This chain joins TRBV5-1 and TRBJ1-1; D is unresolved. The V gene lost 0 bases and the J gene lost 3 bases, with 9 bases spanning the gap. The V gene's germline CDR1 is SGHRS and CDR2 YFSETQ. This CDR3 is 14 amino acids long. This CDR3 is CASSLENGDTEAFF. The DNA of the CDR3 is TGCGCCAGCAGCTTGGAGAATGGAGACACTGAAGCTTTCTTT.

V usage is TRBV7-9 and J usage is TRBJ2-5; 9 bases are shared with TRBD1. V dropped 5 bases and J dropped 5; count of bases not matched to a gene: 6. The germline V gene encodes CDR1 SEHNR and CDR2 FQNEAQ (reference sequence). The CDR3 consists of 14 residues. Written as DNA, the CDR3 is TGTGCCAGCAGCATGGGACAGGGTGCCGAGACCCAGTACTTC. Translating it yields CASSMGQGAETQYF.

In its sample, this clone was seen once. V is TRBV5-1 and J is TRBJ2-6; the D is unclear. V was shortened by 3 bases and J by 0 bases, with 7 bases between the two germline ends. The CDR3 extends over 15 amino acids. The germline gives CDR1 SGHRS, CDR2 YFSETQ. DNA of the CDR3: TGCGCCAGCAGCTCTCAGGTCTCTGGGGCCAACGTCCTGACTTTC. It encodes CASSSQVSGANVLTF.

The chain uses TRBV18 and TRBJ1-5; 10 bases agree with TRBD1. With V trimmed by 2 bases and J by 7 bases, 2 bases remained unmatched. The CDR3 is 14 amino acids. Germline CDR1 reads KGHSH; CDR2 reads LQKENI. The CDR3 nucleotides are TGTGCCAGCTCACCAGGACAGGGGGAACAGCCCCAGCATTTT. Protein sequence: CASSPGQGEQPQHF.

The V call is TRBV27, the J call TRBJ1-1; 7 bases map to TRBD1. CDR1 MNHEY and CDR2 SMNVEV come from the germline V gene (reference sequence). Losses at the gene ends were 5 bases for V and 3 bases for J; bases not matched to a gene: 6. The CDR3 is made up of 14 amino acids. The CDR3 is CASSGVDRYTEAFF. CDR3 in DNA: TGTGCCAGCAGTGGGGTGGACAGGTACACTGAAGCTTTCTTT.

Here the CDR3 DNA reads TGCGCCAGCAGCCCCCGGGACAGGGGGCGGGAGCAGTACTTC. The encoded protein is CASSPRDRGREQYF. The chain carries TRBV5-1 and TRBJ2-7; 12 bases are shared with TRBD1. V lost 4 bases, J lost 7 bases, and 6 bases stayed unmatched. Germline CDR1 SGHRS, CDR2 YFSETQ. The CDR3 is 14 residues long.

CDR3 in DNA: TGCACCAGCAGCCTAATCGGCCAGGGGGTTAACGAGCAGTACTTC. Translation: CTSSLIGQGVNEQYF. The chain joins TRBV1 to TRBJ2-7; the D segment call TRBD1 is taken from the table without a DNA check. TRBV1 is a pseudogene locus. The CDR3 contains 15 residues.